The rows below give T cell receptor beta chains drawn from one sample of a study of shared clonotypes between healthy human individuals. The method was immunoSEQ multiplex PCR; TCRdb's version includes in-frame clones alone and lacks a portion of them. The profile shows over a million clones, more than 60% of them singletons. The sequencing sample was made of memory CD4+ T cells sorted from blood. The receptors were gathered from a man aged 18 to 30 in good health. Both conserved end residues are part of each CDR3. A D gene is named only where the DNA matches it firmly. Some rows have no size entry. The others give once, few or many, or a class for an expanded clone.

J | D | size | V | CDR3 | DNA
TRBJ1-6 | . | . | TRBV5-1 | CASSFEGQTNSPLHF | TGCGCCAGCAGCTTCGAAGGACAGACTAATTCACCCCTCCACTTT
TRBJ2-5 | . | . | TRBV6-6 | CASSLDPQETQYF | TGTGCCAGCAGTTTGGATCCTCAAGAGACCCAGTACTTC
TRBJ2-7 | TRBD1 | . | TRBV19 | CASSPIDRVYEQYF | TGTGCCAGTAGTCCAATAGACAGGGTCTACGAGCAGTACTTC
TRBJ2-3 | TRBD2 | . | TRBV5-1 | CASSSGTSGSRDTQYF | TGCGCCAGCAGCTCCGGGACTAGCGGGAGTAGAGATACGCAGTATTTT
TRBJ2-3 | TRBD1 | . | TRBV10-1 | CASSRDRGTDTQYF | TGCGCCAGCAGCCGGGACAGGGGAACAGATACGCAGTATTTT
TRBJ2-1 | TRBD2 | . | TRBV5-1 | CASSSGTSGGNEQFF | TGCGCCAGCAGCTCTGGGACTAGCGGGGGAAATGAGCAGTTCTTC
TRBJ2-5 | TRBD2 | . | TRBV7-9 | CASSLAGGEETQYF | TGTGCCAGCAGCTTAGCGGGAGGGGAGGAGACCCAGTACTTC
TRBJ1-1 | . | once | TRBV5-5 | CASSGSGIFMNTEAFF | TGTGCCAGCAGCGGGAGTGGGATTTTCATGAACACTGAAGCTTTCTTT
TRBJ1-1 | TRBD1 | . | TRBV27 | CASSFGQGARGEAFF | TGTGCCAGCAGTTTTGGTCAGGGGGCGCGAGGTGAAGCTTTCTTT
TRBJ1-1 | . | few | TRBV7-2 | CASSIRVGDTEAFF | TGTGCCAGCAGCATCAGGGTAGGTGACACTGAAGCTTTCTTT
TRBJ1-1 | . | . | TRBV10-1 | CASSASGTEAFF | TGCGCCAGCAGTGCGTCTGGAACTGAAGCTTTCTTT
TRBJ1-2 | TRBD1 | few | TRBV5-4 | CASSLTGSYGYTF | TGTGCCAGCAGCCTGACAGGGAGCTATGGCTACACCTTC
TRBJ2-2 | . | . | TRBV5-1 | CASSLLGQGGNTGELFF | TGCGCCAGCAGCTTGCTAGGACAAGGGGGAAACACCGGGGAGCTGTTTTTT
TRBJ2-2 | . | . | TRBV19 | CASSGQLELFF | TGTGCCAGTAGCGGACAGTTGGAGCTGTTTTTT
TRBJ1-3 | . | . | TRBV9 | CASSVADLGGASGNTIYF | TGTGCCAGCAGCGTAGCGGACCTCGGGGGCGCCTCTGGAAACACCATATATTTT
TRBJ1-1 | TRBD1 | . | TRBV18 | CASSLQGVGTEAFF | TGTGCCAGCTCACTACAGGGGGTCGGGACTGAAGCTTTCTTT
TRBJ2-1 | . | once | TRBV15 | CATSWEELSYNEQFF | TGTGCCACCAGCTGGGAGGAATTGTCCTACAATGAGCAGTTCTTC
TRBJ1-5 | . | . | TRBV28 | CATHEGKSNQPQHF | TGTGCCACCCATGAGGGGAAGAGCAATCAGCCCCAGCATTTT
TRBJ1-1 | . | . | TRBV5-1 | CASSLGGTGKAPEAFF | TGCGCCAGCAGCTTGGGGGGAACAGGGAAAGCTCCTGAAGCTTTCTTT
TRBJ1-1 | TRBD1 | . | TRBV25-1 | CASQGGPEAFF | TGTGCCAGTCAAGGGGGCCCTGAAGCTTTCTTT
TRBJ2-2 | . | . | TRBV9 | CASSREVGPRPGTGELFF | TGTGCCAGCAGCCGTGAGGTAGGCCCCCGACCCGGGACCGGGGAGCTGTTTTTT
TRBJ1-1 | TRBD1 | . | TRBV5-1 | CASSLWTGGTEAFF | TGCGCCAGCAGCTTATGGACAGGCGGCACTGAAGCTTTCTTT
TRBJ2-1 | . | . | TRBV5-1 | CASSLVREPPRFF | TGCGCCAGCAGCTTGGTTCGGGAACCCCCTAGGTTCTTC